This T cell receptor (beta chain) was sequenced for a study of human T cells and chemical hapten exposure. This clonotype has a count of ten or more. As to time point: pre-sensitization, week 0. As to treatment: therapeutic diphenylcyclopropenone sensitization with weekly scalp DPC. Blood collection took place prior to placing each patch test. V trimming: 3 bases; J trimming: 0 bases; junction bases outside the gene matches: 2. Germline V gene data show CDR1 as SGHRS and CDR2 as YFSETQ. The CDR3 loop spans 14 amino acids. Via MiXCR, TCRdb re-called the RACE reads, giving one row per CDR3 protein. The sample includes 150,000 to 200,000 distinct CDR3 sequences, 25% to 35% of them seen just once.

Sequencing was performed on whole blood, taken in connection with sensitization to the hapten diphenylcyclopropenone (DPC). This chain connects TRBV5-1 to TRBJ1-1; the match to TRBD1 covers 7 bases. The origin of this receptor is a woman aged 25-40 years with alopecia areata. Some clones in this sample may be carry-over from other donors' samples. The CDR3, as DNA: TGCGCCAGCAGCTGGGACAGTATGAACACTGAAGCTTTCTTT. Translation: CASSWDSMNTEAFF.